This TCR beta chain stems from a study of cytomegalovirus exposure and HLA in healthy donors. Study details: The roughly 120 validation repertoires used the same platform as the approximately 670 first-cohort repertoires (as reported by a later analysis). Whole-study results and caveats: That first-cohort TCR clusters tended to co-occur in the 95 to 150 validation repertoires was found in a later analysis. Reportedly, cytomegalovirus status was diagnosed with high sensitivity and specificity.

The repertoire was sequenced with immunoSEQ multiplex PCR; TCRdb's copy has only in-frame clones and lacks some. The sample has tens of thousands of clones, 85% to 95% seen once. CDR1 and CDR2 from the germline V gene are MNHNY and SVGAGI (reference sequence). V was shortened by 2 bases and J by 4 bases, with 14 bases between the two germline ends. The length of the CDR3 is 16 residues. Regarding this clone: The antigen remains unidentified.

The sequence came from a young man in good health and CMV-seronegative. Sequencing input: PBMCs. This chain connects TRBV6-6 to TRBJ1-4; tentatively, D is TRBD1 (6 bases). The CDR3 DNA reads as TGTGCCAGCAGTTACGGGTTGTCAGGGGATAATGAAAAACTGTTTTTT. Its protein product is CASSYGLSGDNEKLFF.